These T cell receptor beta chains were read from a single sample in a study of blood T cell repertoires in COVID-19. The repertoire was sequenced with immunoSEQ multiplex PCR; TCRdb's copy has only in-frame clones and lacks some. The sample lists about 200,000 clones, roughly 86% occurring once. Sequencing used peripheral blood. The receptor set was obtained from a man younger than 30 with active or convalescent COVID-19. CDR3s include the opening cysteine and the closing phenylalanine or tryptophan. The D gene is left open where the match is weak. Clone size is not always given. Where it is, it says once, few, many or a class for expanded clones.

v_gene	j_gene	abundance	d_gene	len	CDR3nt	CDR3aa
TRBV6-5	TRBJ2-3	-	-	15	TGTGCCAGCAGAGTAGCGCCAGGAGGCACAGATACGCAGTATTTT	CASRVAPGGTDTQYF
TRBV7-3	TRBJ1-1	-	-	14	TGTGCCAGCAGCCCCGGGGGTTTGAACACTGAAGCTTTCTTT	CASSPGGLNTEAFF
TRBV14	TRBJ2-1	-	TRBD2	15	TGTGCCAGCAGCCCGGGACTAGCGGGAGTCAATGAGCAGTTCTTC	CASSPGLAGVNEQFF
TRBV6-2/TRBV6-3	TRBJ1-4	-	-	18	TGTGCCAGCAGTTACCCATTCCTACAGGGCGCAACTAATGAAAAACTGTTTTTT	CASSYPFLQGATNEKLFF
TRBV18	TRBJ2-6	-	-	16	TGTGCCAGCTCCCCTATCGCCGGCTCTGGGGCCAACGTCCTGACTTTC	CASSPIAGSGANVLTF
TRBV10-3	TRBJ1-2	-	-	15	TGTGCCATCAGTGATTTCAGGGGCGAGGACTATGGCTACACCTTC	CAISDFRGEDYGYTF
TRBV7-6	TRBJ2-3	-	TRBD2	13	TGTGCCAGCAGCGCAAGACTAGCGGATACGCAGTATTTT	CASSARLADTQYF
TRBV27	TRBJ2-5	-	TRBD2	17	TGTGCCAGCAGTCCAAAGGGACTAGCGGGGGCCCATCAGGCCCAGTACTTC	CASSPKGLAGAHQAQYF
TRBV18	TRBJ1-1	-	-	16	TGTGCCAGCTCACCTTTATACGGGGTGGTGAACACTGAAGCTTTCTTT	CASSPLYGVVNTEAFF
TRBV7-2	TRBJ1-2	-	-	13	TGTGCCAGCAGCTTAGGATTCCTGGGTGAGGACACCTTC	CASSLGFLGEDTF
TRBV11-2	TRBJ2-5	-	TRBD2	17	TGTGCCAGCAGCTTGGGGACTAGCGGGGACCCAGAAGAGACCCAGTACTTC	CASSLGTSGDPEETQYF
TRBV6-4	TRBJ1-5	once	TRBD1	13	TGTGCCAGCAGTGAGACAGGGGAACAGCCCCAGCATTTT	CASSETGEQPQHF
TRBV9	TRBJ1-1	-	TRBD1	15	TGTGCCAGCAGCGCCCGACAGGGAGTCCCCACTGAAGCTTTCTTT	CASSARQGVPTEAFF
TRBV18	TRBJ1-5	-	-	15	TGTGCCAGCTCATCCGCCGACAGCGTCAATCAGCCCCAGCATTTT	CASSSADSVNQPQHF
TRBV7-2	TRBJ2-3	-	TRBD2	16	TGTGCCAGCAGCTTAGGCTCCGGGACTAGTACAGATACGCAGTATTTT	CASSLGSGTSTDTQYF
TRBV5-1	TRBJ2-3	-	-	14	TGCGCCAGCAGCCGGGAAGGCCTTACAGATACGCAGTATTTT	CASSREGLTDTQYF
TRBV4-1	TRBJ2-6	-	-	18	TGCGCCAGCAGCCAGCGGGGAGGGGGAGACTCTGGGGCCAACGTCCTGACTTTC	CASSQRGGGDSGANVLTF
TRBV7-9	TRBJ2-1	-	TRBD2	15	TGTGCCAGCAGCTTAGTAGCGGGAGGGTACAATGAGCAGTTCTTC	CASSLVAGGYNEQFF